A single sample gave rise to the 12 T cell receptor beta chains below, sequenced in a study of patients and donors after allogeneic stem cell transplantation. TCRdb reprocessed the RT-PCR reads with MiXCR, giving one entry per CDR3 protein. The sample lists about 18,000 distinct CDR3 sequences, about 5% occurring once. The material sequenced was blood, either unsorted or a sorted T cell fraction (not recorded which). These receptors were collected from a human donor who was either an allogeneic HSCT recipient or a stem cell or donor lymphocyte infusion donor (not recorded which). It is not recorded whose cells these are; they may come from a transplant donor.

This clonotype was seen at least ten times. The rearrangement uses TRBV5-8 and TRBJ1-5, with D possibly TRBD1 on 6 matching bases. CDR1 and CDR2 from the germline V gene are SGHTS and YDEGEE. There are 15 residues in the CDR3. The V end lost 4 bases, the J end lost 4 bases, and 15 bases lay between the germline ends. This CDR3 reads CASSVPGTPNQPQHF. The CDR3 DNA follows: TGTGCCAGCAGCGTACCCGGGACACCTAATCAGCCCCAGCATTTT.

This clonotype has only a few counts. The DNA of the CDR3 is TGCGCCAGCAGCCCCGAGGGGGGTTCTTATGGCTACACCTTC. It specifies CASSPEGGSYGYTF. This sequence joins TRBV5-1 and TRBJ1-2; tentatively, D is TRBD1 (6 bases). Germline V lookup: CDR1 SGHRS, CDR2 YFSETQ. V shed 4 bases and J shed 5 bases, with 15 bases lying between them. This CDR3 is built from 14 residues. Filled out from reference TRBV5-1 and TRBJ1-2, the complete variable domain reads KAGVTQTPRYLIKTRGQQVTLSCSPISGHRSVSWYQQTPGQGLQFLFEYFSETQRNKGNFPGRFSGRQFSNSRSEMNVSTLELGDSALYLCASSPEGGSYGYTFGSGTRLTVV.

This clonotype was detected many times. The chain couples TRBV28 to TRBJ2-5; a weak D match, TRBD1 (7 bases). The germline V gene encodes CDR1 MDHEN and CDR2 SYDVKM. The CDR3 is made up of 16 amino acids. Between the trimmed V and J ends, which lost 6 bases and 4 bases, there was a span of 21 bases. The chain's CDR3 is CASRTTGTMGGETQYF. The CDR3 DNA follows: TGTGCCAGCAGGACGACAGGGACGATGGGGGGAGAGACCCAGTACTTC.

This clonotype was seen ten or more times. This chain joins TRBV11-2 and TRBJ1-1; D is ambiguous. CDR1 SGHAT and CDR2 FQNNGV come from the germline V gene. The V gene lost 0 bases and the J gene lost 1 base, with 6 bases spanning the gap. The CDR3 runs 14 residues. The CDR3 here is CASSLDGRNTEAFF. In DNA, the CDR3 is TGTGCCAGCAGCTTAGATGGCAGGAACACTGAAGCTTTCTTT.

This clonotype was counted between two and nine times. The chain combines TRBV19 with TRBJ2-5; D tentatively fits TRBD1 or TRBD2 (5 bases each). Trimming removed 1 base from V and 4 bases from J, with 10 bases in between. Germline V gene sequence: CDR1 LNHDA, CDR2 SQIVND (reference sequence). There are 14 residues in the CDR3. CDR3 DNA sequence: TGTGCCAGTAGTATAGGGCAGGGAGCAGAGACCCAGTACTTC. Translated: CASSIGQGAETQYF.

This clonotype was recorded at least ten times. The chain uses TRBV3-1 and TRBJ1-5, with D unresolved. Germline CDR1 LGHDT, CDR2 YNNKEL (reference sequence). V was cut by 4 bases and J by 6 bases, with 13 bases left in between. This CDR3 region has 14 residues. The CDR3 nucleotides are TGTGCCAGCAGCCGGTCGGACTCTTCTCAGCCCCAGCATTTT. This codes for CASSRSDSSQPQHF.

For the CDR3, the DNA is TGTGCCAGCAGTTTAATAGGGATTAAGACTGGAAACACCTATTTT. It yields the protein CASSLIGIKTGNTYF. The genes are TRBV12-3 or TRBV12-4 and TRBJ1-3, with D unresolved. CDR3 length: 15 amino acids. Trimming took off 2 bases at V and 16 bases at J, with 24 bases between the two ends.

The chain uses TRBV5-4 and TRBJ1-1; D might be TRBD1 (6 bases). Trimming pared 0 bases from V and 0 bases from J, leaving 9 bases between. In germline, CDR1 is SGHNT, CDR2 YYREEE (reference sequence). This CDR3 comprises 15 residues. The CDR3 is CASSLGTDVNTEAFF. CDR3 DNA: TGTGCCAGCAGCTTGGGGACAGACGTGAACACTGAAGCTTTCTTT.

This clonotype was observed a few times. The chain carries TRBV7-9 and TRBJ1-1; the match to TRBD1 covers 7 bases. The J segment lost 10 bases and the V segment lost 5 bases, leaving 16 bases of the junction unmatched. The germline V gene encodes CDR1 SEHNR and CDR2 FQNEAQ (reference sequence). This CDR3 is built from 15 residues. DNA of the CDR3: TGTGCCAGCAGCCCCCCGACAGGGAGGCAAGTAGGAGCTTTCTTT. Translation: CASSPPTGRQVGAFF.

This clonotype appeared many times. The CDR3 reads CASSPRGGRADTQYF. CDR3 DNA sequence: TGTGCCAGCAGCCCTCGCGGGGGCCGGGCAGATACGCAGTATTTT. This chain links TRBV5-4 with TRBJ2-3; the D gene is possibly TRBD2 (7 bases). The V end was cut by 4 bases, the J end by 4 bases, with 16 bases between. The CDR3 runs to 15 residues. Germline CDR1 reads SGHNT; CDR2 reads YYREEE (reference sequence). The full variable domain, with the rest looked up from reference TRBV5-4 and TRBJ2-3, is ETGVTQSPTHLIKTRGQQVTLRCSSQSGHNTVSWYQQALGQGPQFIFQYYREEENGRGNFPPRFSGLQFPNYSSELNVNALELDDSALYLCASSPRGGRADTQYFGPGTRLTVL.

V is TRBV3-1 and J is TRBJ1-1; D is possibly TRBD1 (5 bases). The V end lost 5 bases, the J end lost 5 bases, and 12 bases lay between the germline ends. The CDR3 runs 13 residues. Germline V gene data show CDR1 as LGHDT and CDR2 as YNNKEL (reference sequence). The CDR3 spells CASSTGLETEAFF. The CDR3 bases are TGTGCCAGCAGCACAGGTCTGGAAACTGAAGCTTTCTTT.

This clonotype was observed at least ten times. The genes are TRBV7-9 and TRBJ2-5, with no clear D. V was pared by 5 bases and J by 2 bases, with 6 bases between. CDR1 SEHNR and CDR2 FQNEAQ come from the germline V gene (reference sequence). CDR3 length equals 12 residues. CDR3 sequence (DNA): TGTGCCAGCAGCCTACATCAAGAGACCCAGTACTTC. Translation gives CASSLHQETQYF.